These 19 T cell receptor beta chains were sequenced from one sample in a study of T cells in Graves' hyperthyroidism and ophthalmopathy. TCR beta CDR3 regions were amplified from RNA transcripts. During a first-round RT-PCR of the TCR CDR3, the HTBI primer set was used. TCRdb reanalysed the multiplex PCR reads using MiXCR and keeps one entry per CDR3 protein. The sample records 270,000 or so distinct CDR3 sequences, around 15% being singletons. The sequenced material came from blood. Source of these receptors: a woman aged 45-65 years with Graves' hyperthyroidism that later progressed to Graves' ophthalmopathy.

This clonotype was detected a few times. This sequence joins TRBV3-1 and TRBJ2-7, with D maybe TRBD2 (6 bases). The germline CDR1 and CDR2 sequences are LGHDT and YNNKEL (reference sequence). This CDR3 has 15 amino acids. Trimming cost V 0 bases and J 4 bases, with 13 bases left between them. This CDR3 is CASSQEWGLSYEQYF. In DNA form, the CDR3 reads TGTGCCAGCAGCCAAGAGTGGGGACTGTCTTACGAGCAGTACTTC.

This clonotype has at least ten counts. As DNA, the CDR3 is TGTGCCAGCAGCTTAGGGTCTGGGTCCTACAATGAGCAGTTCTTC. Its translation: CASSLGSGSYNEQFF. The rearrangement links TRBV7-9 to TRBJ2-1; D call uncertain. V lost 1 base and J 1 base, leaving 8 bases between the germline ends. Looked up from germline, CDR1 is SEHNR and CDR2 is FQNEAQ (reference sequence). CDR3 length: 15 amino acids. Looking up the rest from reference TRBV7-9 and TRBJ2-1 gives the full variable domain: DTGVSQNPRHKITKRGQNVTFRCDPISEHNRLYWYRQTLGQGPEFLTYFQNEAQLEKSRLLSDRFSAERPKGSFSTLEIQRTEQGDSAMYLCASSLGSGSYNEQFFGPGTRLTVL.

This clonotype was detected many times. The chain's CDR3 is CSARHSFSRYGYTF. CDR3 nucleotides: TGCAGTGCCAGGCATAGCTTCTCGAGATATGGCTACACCTTC. The chain joins TRBV20-1 to TRBJ1-2; unclear D gene. Germline V gene lookup returns CDR1 DFQATT and CDR2 SNEGSKA (reference sequence). This CDR3 is 14 amino acids long. The V and J ends lost 6 bases and 5 bases respectively, with 19 bases between them.

This clonotype was recorded a few times. The chain couples TRBV9 to TRBJ2-5; D ambiguous. V lost 6 bases, J lost 3 bases, and 12 bases lay in between. Germline CDR1 reads SGDLS; CDR2 reads YYNGEE. The CDR3 sequence is 13 residues long. CDR3 sequence (DNA): TGTGCCAGCAACGGACCTTCAGAAGAGACCCAGTACTTC. Protein: CASNGPSEETQYF.

Here the CDR3 reads CASSPRTSGPYTDTQYF. CDR3 nucleotides: TGCGCCAGCAGCCCTCGGACTAGCGGGCCTTACACAGATACGCAGTATTTT. The gene calls are TRBV5-1 and TRBJ2-3, with 11 bases aligning to TRBD2. This CDR3 spans 17 amino acids. Germline-derived CDR1 and CDR2 are SGHRS and YFSETQ. The V and J ends lost 4 bases and 2 bases, in that order; junction bases with no gene match: 9.

This clonotype was counted ten times or more. The V and J genes are TRBV20-1 and TRBJ1-1; the match to TRBD1 covers 9 bases. CDR1 and CDR2 (germline): DFQATT, SNEGSKA (reference sequence). J lost 1 base, V lost 5 bases, and 2 bases had no gene match. CDR3 length: 13 residues. The CDR3 protein is CSAGQGSNTEAFF. The CDR3 coding sequence is TGCAGTGCTGGACAGGGGTCGAACACTGAAGCTTTCTTT.

This clonotype was observed a few times. The V and J genes are TRBV4-1 and TRBJ2-7, with 8 bases aligning to TRBD2. Germline loops: CDR1 MGHRA, CDR2 YSYEKL. Germline trimming cut 4 bases from V and 1 base from J; bases unmatched to any gene: 9. This CDR3 has 16 amino acids. CDR3 in DNA: TGCGCCAGCAGCCCAGCCAGCGGGAGAGGGTCCTACGAGCAGTACTTC. Its translation is CASSPASGRGSYEQYF.

This clonotype has more than one count but fewer than ten. J is TRBJ1-4 and V is TRBV7-9; possible D gene TRBD1, 5 bases. Germline V lookup: CDR1 SEHNR, CDR2 FQNEAQ (reference sequence). CDR3 size: 15 residues. Trimming removed 4 bases at V and 4 bases at J, with 13 bases between. CDR3 DNA sequence: TGTGCCAGCAGCTCAGGGACCAGCCTTAATGAAAAACTGTTTTTT. Translating gives CASSSGTSLNEKLFF.

This clonotype was observed at least ten times. This CDR3 reads CASSLSEGNTEAFF. The CDR3 nucleotides read TGCGCCAGCAGCTTGTCAGAAGGTAATACTGAAGCTTTCTTT. The V call is TRBV5-1, the J call TRBJ1-1; D unresolved. The V gene's germline CDR1 is SGHRS and CDR2 YFSETQ. Trimming removed 1 base from V and 5 bases from J, with 12 bases in between. CDR3 length: 14 amino acids. Full variable domain (remainder filled in from reference TRBV5-1 and TRBJ1-1): KAGVTQTPRYLIKTRGQQVTLSCSPISGHRSVSWYQQTPGQGLQFLFEYFSETQRNKGNFPGRFSGRQFSNSRSEMNVSTLELGDSALYLCASSLSEGNTEAFFGQGTRLTVV.

This clonotype came up many times. The chain uses TRBV12-3 or TRBV12-4 and TRBJ2-2; the D gene is possibly TRBD2 (5 bases). The length of the CDR3 is 14 residues. Trimming took off 6 bases at V and 5 bases at J, with 13 bases between the two ends. This CDR3 reads CASRIEGLTGELFF. The CDR3 DNA is TGTGCCAGCAGGATAGAGGGTCTTACCGGGGAGCTGTTTTTT.

This clonotype was seen many times. Here the CDR3 DNA reads TGTGCCTGGACCCGTCTGCGGGGCACTGAAGCTTTCTTT. Translating gives CAWTRLRGTEAFF. The gene calls are TRBV30 and TRBJ1-1; D call uncertain. The V end was cut by 4 bases, the J end by 4 bases, with 13 bases between. Germline loops: CDR1 GTSNPN, CDR2 SVGIG (reference sequence). The CDR3 is 13 amino acids. The full variable domain, with the rest looked up from reference TRBV30 and TRBJ1-1, is SQTIHQWPATLVQPVGSPLSLECTVEGTSNPNLYWYRQAAGRGLQLLFYSVGIGQISSEVPQNLSASRPQDRQFILSSKKLLLSDSGFYLCAWTRLRGTEAFFGQGTRLTVV.

This clonotype was counted at least ten times. The genes are TRBV28 and TRBJ1-5; 8 positions match TRBD1. The CDR3 extends over 18 amino acids. Germline loops: CDR1 MDHEN, CDR2 SYDVKM. V was pared by 2 bases and J by 9 bases, with 18 bases of the junction left unmatched. The CDR3 sequence is CASSLGNRGRGLRLPQHF. Written as DNA, the CDR3 is TGTGCCAGCAGTTTAGGGAATAGGGGCAGGGGGCTCCGATTGCCCCAGCATTTT.

This sequence joins TRBV20-1 and TRBJ2-1, with D maybe TRBD2 (6 bases). The CDR3 runs to 16 residues. Germline values: CDR1 DFQATT, CDR2 SNEGSKA (reference sequence). V was pared by 6 bases and J by 2 bases, with 20 bases between. The CDR3 DNA is TGCAGTGCCACGTCTAGCGCTAGAACAACCTACAATGAGCAGTTCTTC. Its translation: CSATSSARTTYNEQFF.

Many counts were recorded for this clonotype. This chain connects TRBV20-1 to TRBJ1-1; D not certain. Germline-derived CDR1 and CDR2 are DFQATT and SNEGSKA (reference sequence). The CDR3 totals 14 residues. Trimming took off 6 bases at V and 6 bases at J, with 20 bases between the two ends. This CDR3 is CSAKTLDISAEAFF. The CDR3 DNA is TGCAGTGCCAAGACATTAGATATTTCTGCTGAAGCTTTCTTT.

This clonotype was detected many times. The V and J genes are TRBV28 and TRBJ2-1; 8 nucleotides agree with TRBD2. V lost 4 bases and J lost 7; bases outside the gene matches: 9. The CDR3 consists of 15 residues. Looked up from germline, CDR1 is MDHEN and CDR2 is SYDVKM. As DNA, the CDR3 is TGTGCCAGCAGTTCCCTAGGCGCTAGCGGGAATGAGCAGTTCTTC. Its translation is CASSSLGASGNEQFF.

This rearrangement joins TRBV7-9 to TRBJ1-1, with a weak D call TRBD1 (6 bases). The CDR3 consists of 14 residues. The V end lost 6 bases, the J end lost 8 bases, and 19 bases lay between the germline ends. Looked up from germline, CDR1 is SEHNR and CDR2 is FQNEAQ (reference sequence). CDR3 in DNA: TGTGCCAGCAGACATACGACAGGATCATCCGAAGCTTTCTTT. Translated, it gives CASRHTTGSSEAFF.

V is TRBV5-8 and J is TRBJ2-2; TRBD1 matches at 10 bases. Unmatched junction bases numbered 3, after V lost 0 bases and J lost 4 bases. The CDR3 contains 16 residues. CDR1 and CDR2 from the germline V gene are SGHTS and YDEGEE. CDR3 region: CASSLAGTGVTGELFF. The CDR3 DNA sequence: TGTGCCAGCAGCTTGGCCGGGACAGGGGTCACCGGGGAGCTGTTTTTT.

This clonotype was seen ten or more times. J is TRBJ2-7 and V is TRBV15; tentative D call: TRBD1 (6 bases). The CDR3 covers 14 residues. Germline CDR1 and CDR2: LNHNV and YYDKDF (reference sequence). The V gene lost 4 bases and the J gene lost 3 bases, with 13 bases spanning the gap. The DNA of the CDR3 is TGTGCCACCAGCAAAGACAGGCGAAACTACGAGCAGTACTTC. Translating it yields CATSKDRRNYEQYF.

This clonotype has a count of ten or more. One end of the junction varies from germline; a read error may be responsible. The chain carries TRBV7-7 and TRBJ2-1; the D gene could be TRBD1 or TRBD2 (7 bases each). The CDR3 is 14 residues long. CDR1 and CDR2 (germline): SSHAT, FNYEAQ (reference sequence). The CDR3 region has the DNA TGTGCTAGCAGCTCAGGGGGGGGGGACAATGAGCAGTTCTTC. Its protein is CASSSGGGDNEQFF.